One sample yielded the 11 T cell receptor beta chains listed below, sequenced in a study of shared clonotypes between healthy human individuals (dated by TCRdb to between 2020 and 2021). Library method: the immunoSEQ multiplex PCR assay. TCRdb's version of the immuneACCESS table is confined to in-frame rearrangements and falls short of the full clone set. An unresolved V gene accounts for under half of the shortfall where checked; the remainder is of unknown origin. The sample table contains hundreds of thousands of clones; only one count was recorded for approximately 79% of them. The leading ten clones occupy 1.5% to 2% of the sample. Input material: memory CD4+ T cells sorted from blood. The cell subset or site label of this sample denotes: CD45RA-negative fraction. Source of these receptors: a woman in her twenties or thirties in good health.

V gene TRBV6-1 combines with J gene TRBJ1-5, with TRBD1 matching 8 bases. This CDR3 contains 16 residues. Germline assignment: CDR1 MNHNS and CDR2 SASEGT. The V segment lost 4 bases and the J segment 2 bases; nucleotides outside the gene matches: 7. The CDR3 is CASSASGTGGNQPQHF. Here the CDR3 DNA reads TGTGCCAGCAGTGCGTCCGGGACAGGAGGCAATCAGCCCCAGCATTTT.

V gene TRBV7-2 combines with J gene TRBJ2-7; TRBD1 is a possible D gene (5 bases). The CDR3 is 13 amino acids. V was cut by 2 bases and J by 5 bases, with 10 bases left in between. Germline V gene lookup returns CDR1 SGHTA and CDR2 FQGNSA. This CDR3 is CASSLQGSHEQYF. The CDR3 DNA sequence: TGTGCCAGCAGCTTACAGGGTTCCCACGAGCAGTACTTC.

The chain recombines TRBV9 with TRBJ2-7; 10 nucleotides align to TRBD1. The CDR3 loop spans 15 amino acids. Germline assignment: CDR1 SGDLS and CDR2 YYNGEE. V lost 0 bases and J lost 2; bases outside the gene matches: 2. CDR3 sequence: CASSVGQGAAYEQYF. Written as DNA, the CDR3 is TGTGCCAGCAGCGTAGGACAGGGGGCCGCCTACGAGCAGTACTTC.

The chain carries TRBV19 and TRBJ2-5, with TRBD2 identical over 8 bases. Germline trimming cut 1 base from V and 4 bases from J; bases unmatched to any gene: 5. The CDR3 runs to 15 residues. Germline lookup yields CDR1 LNHDA and CDR2 SQIVND (reference sequence). The CDR3 protein is CASSIGVAGSETQYF. In DNA, the CDR3 is TGTGCCAGTAGTATAGGGGTAGCGGGGTCAGAGACCCAGTACTTC. The variable domain in full, with the rest retrieved from reference TRBV19 and TRBJ2-5, is DGGITQSPKYLFRKEGQNVTLSCEQNLNHDAMYWYRQDPGQGLRLIYYSQIVNDFQKGDIAEGYSVSREKKESFPLTVTSAQKNPTAFYLCASSIGVAGSETQYFGPGTRLLVL.

This chain uses TRBV28 with TRBJ1-2; tentatively, D is TRBD1 (6 bases). Trimming shortened V by 2 bases and J by 1 base, and 11 bases separated the two germline ends. The CDR3 is 15 amino acids. The germline V gene encodes CDR1 MDHEN and CDR2 SYDVKM. The CDR3 spells CASSLAGVNNYGYTF. CDR3 nucleotides: TGTGCCAGCAGTTTAGCAGGGGTTAATAACTATGGCTACACCTTC.

The chain carries TRBV7-7 and TRBJ2-1; TRBD2 aligns across 8 bases. With 6 bases clipped from V and 8 bases from J, the junction kept 6 bases outside the gene matches. The germline CDR1 and CDR2 sequences are SSHAT and FNYEAQ (reference sequence). The CDR3 spans 13 residues. The CDR3 DNA sequence: TGTGCCAGCAGTGGGACTAGTCTCGATGAGCAGTTCTTC. The encoded protein is CASSGTSLDEQFF.

The chain is built from TRBV28 and TRBJ1-5; D uncertain. Germline loops: CDR1 MDHEN, CDR2 SYDVKM. V shed 7 bases and J shed 9 bases, with 13 bases lying between them. There are 12 residues in the CDR3. CDR3: CASTIREGPQHF. The CDR3 bases are TGTGCCAGCACCATCCGAGAGGGGCCCCAGCATTTT.

This chain links TRBV7-9 with TRBJ2-5; no definite D call. The CDR3 totals 16 residues. V was cut by 8 bases and J by 4 bases, with 23 bases left in between. The V gene's germline CDR1 is SEHNR and CDR2 FQNEAQ (reference sequence). CDR3 residues: CASSTLSDSPRETQYF. In DNA form, the CDR3 reads TGTGCCAGCTCAACTCTCTCAGACTCCCCAAGAGAGACCCAGTACTTC.

This rearrangement joins TRBV6-1 to TRBJ2-1, with 12 positions matching TRBD2. Losses at the gene ends were 4 bases for V and 0 bases for J; bases not matched to a gene: 10. The V gene's germline CDR1 is MNHNS and CDR2 SASEGT. This CDR3 is built from 19 residues. CDR3 region: CASSGGLAGTASSYNEQFF. CDR3 nucleotide sequence: TGTGCCAGCAGTGGAGGACTAGCGGGGACTGCAAGCTCCTACAATGAGCAGTTCTTC.

The CDR3 is CASSPETGNYGYTF. CDR3 bases: TGTGCCAGCTCACCGGAGACAGGAAACTATGGCTACACCTTC. This chain links TRBV18 with TRBJ1-2, with D possibly being TRBD1 (6 bases). The CDR3 consists of 14 residues. V was trimmed by 3 bases and J by 2 bases, leaving 10 bases between them. Germline V gene data show CDR1 as KGHSH and CDR2 as LQKENI. Filled out from reference TRBV18 and TRBJ1-2, the complete variable domain reads NAGVMQNPRHLVRRRGQEARLRCSPMKGHSHVYWYRQLPEEGLKFMVYLQKENIIDESGMPKERFSAEFPKEGPSILRIQQVVRGDSAAYFCASSPETGNYGYTFGSGTRLTVV.

This CDR3 is CASSGLGSSSYNEQFF. CDR3 sequence (DNA): TGTGCCAGCAGCGGCTTGGGTTCTAGCTCCTACAATGAGCAGTTCTTC. The genes are TRBV5-6 and TRBJ2-1; D is unclear. Per germline, CDR1 SGHDT and CDR2 YYEEEE. The length of the CDR3 is 16 residues. The V end lost 4 bases, the J end lost 0 bases, and 14 bases lay between the germline ends.